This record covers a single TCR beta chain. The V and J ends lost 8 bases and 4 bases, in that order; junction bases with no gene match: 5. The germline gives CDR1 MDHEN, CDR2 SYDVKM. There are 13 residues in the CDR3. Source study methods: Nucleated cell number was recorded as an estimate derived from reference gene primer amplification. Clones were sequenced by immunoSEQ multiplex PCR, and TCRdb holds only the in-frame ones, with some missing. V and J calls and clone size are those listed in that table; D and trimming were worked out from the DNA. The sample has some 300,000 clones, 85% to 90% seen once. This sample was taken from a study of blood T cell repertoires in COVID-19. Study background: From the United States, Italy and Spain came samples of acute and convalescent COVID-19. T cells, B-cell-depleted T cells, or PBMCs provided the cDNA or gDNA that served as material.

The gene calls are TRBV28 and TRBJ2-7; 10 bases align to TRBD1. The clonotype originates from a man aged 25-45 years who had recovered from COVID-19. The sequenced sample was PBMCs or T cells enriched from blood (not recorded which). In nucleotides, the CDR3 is TGTGCCAGCGGGACAGGGGTTAGGTACGAGCAGTACTTC. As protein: CASGTGVRYEQYF.